The 27 T cell receptor beta chains listed next were all sequenced from one sample in a study of beta chain features in type 1 diabetes. Findings and limits, study-wide: For Type 1 diabetes patients, all four CD4+ subsets carried TCRB CDR3s that were moderately but significantly shorter.

No antigens are known for them. Expressed TCRB transcripts were sequenced because the isolated RNA had all been reverse transcribed beforehand. Generated by immunoSEQ multiplex PCR, the TCRdb table keeps only in-frame clones and is missing some. The sample consists of 630,000 or so clones, around 15% of them appearing once. Sequencing used naive CD4+ T cells from blood. These receptors were collected from a man younger than 35 with type 1 diabetes.

This clone was detected a few times. The genes are TRBV27 and TRBJ2-1; D not resolved. The germline gives CDR1 MNHEY, CDR2 SMNVEV (reference sequence). The germline V and J ends were trimmed by 7 bases and 0 bases, with 13 bases remaining between them. The CDR3 length is 15 residues. This chain's CDR3 is CASTSRSSSYNEQFF. DNA of the CDR3: TGTGCCAGCACCTCACGTTCAAGCTCCTACAATGAGCAGTTCTTC.

This clone was seen a few times. The chain recombines TRBV10-3 with TRBJ2-7, with 9 positions matching TRBD2. Trimming at V came to 5 bases and at J to 4 bases, leaving 9 bases not matched to a gene. The CDR3 has 15 residues. Germline V CDR1 and CDR2: ENHRY, SYGVKD. CDR3 region: CAISRIAGAPYEQYF. The CDR3 coding sequence is TGTGCCATCAGTAGAATAGCGGGAGCTCCTTACGAGCAGTACTTC.

This clone was detected only a few times. The chain combines TRBV7-9 with TRBJ1-2; maybe TRBD1 (6 bases). The V gene lost 5 bases and the J gene lost 8 bases, with 15 bases spanning the gap. The CDR3 length is 13 residues. The V gene's germline CDR1 is SEHNR and CDR2 FQNEAQ (reference sequence). The CDR3 DNA follows: TGTGCCAGCAGCCTACAGGGATGGGAGGGCTACACCTTC. Translation: CASSLQGWEGYTF.

This clone has more than one count but fewer than ten. This chain links TRBV19 with TRBJ1-5, with 7 positions matching TRBD1. V was pared by 8 bases and J by 5 bases, with 9 bases of the junction left unmatched. Germline CDR1 is LNHDA and CDR2 is SQIVND (reference sequence). CDR3 length: 14 residues. The CDR3 DNA is TGTGCCAGTGGGGATCACAGGGGAGATCAGCCCCAGCATTTT. Amino acid sequence: CASGDHRGDQPQHF.

V gene TRBV4-1 combines with J gene TRBJ2-3, with D unclear. There are 13 residues in the CDR3. Deletions cut 4 bases from V and 4 bases from J, with 9 bases between. Germline V CDR1 and CDR2: MGHRA, YSYEKL. CDR3 residues: CASSPSRADTQYF. As DNA, the CDR3 is TGCGCCAGCAGCCCGTCCCGGGCAGATACGCAGTATTTT.

In its sample, this clone was seen once. This chain joins TRBV20-1 and TRBJ1-2; D unresolved. V was clipped by 6 bases and J by 6 bases, with 11 bases between them. CDR3 length equals 11 residues. Germline V gene lookup returns CDR1 DFQATT and CDR2 SNEGSKA (reference sequence). CDR3 amino acids: CSALLVHGYTF. The CDR3 bases are TGCAGTGCCCTATTAGTCCATGGCTACACCTTC.

There are a few counts of this clone. The J gene is TRBJ1-5, the V gene TRBV5-1; TRBD1 matches 8 bases. J lost 5 bases, V lost 3 bases, and 7 bases had no gene match. Germline CDR1 and CDR2: SGHRS and YFSETQ. The CDR3 loop spans 15 amino acids. Here the CDR3 reads CASSWTGTTDQPQHF. As DNA, the CDR3 is TGCGCCAGCAGCTGGACAGGGACCACGGATCAGCCCCAGCATTTT.

This chain links TRBV28 with TRBJ2-1, with 10 nucleotides matching TRBD2. The V segment lost 4 bases and the J segment 3 bases; nucleotides outside the gene matches: 3. CDR1 and CDR2 from the germline V gene are MDHEN and SYDVKM. This CDR3 comprises 15 residues. The CDR3 is CASSSLAGNYNEQFF. The CDR3 region has the DNA TGTGCCAGCAGTTCACTAGCGGGAAACTACAATGAGCAGTTCTTC.

The sample holds a few counts of this clone. CDR3 sequence reads: CASSLGQASTDTQYF. CDR3 nucleotide sequence: TGTGCCAGCAGCTTGGGACAGGCGAGCACAGATACGCAGTATTTT. V usage is TRBV11-2 and J usage is TRBJ2-3; TRBD1 agrees at 8 bases. Germline assignment: CDR1 SGHAT and CDR2 FQNNGV. This CDR3 contains 15 residues. V dropped 3 bases and J dropped 0; count of bases not matched to a gene: 2.

This clone was seen more than once but under ten times. This chain uses TRBV5-1 with TRBJ1-2; TRBD1 aligns across 8 bases. V lost 3 bases and J lost 10; bases outside the gene matches: 5. This CDR3 spans 12 amino acids. Germline lookup yields CDR1 SGHRS and CDR2 YFSETQ. The DNA of the CDR3 is TGCGCCAGCAGCTCGGACAGGGAATACTACACCTTC. Translating gives CASSSDREYYTF. Full variable domain (missing parts from reference TRBV5-1 and TRBJ1-2): KAGVTQTPRYLIKTRGQQVTLSCSPISGHRSVSWYQQTPGQGLQFLFEYFSETQRNKGNFPGRFSGRQFSNSRSEMNVSTLELGDSALYLCASSSDREYYTFGSGTRLTVV.

The chain employs TRBV9 and TRBJ1-2; D ambiguous. V was clipped by 0 bases and J by 8 bases, with 11 bases between them. The CDR3 contains 13 residues. Germline CDR1 reads SGDLS; CDR2 reads YYNGEE. The CDR3 is CASSVGQLTGYTF. The CDR3 DNA is TGTGCCAGCAGCGTAGGGCAGCTAACAGGCTACACCTTC.

The rearrangement joins TRBV30 to TRBJ2-6; the D call may be TRBD1 or TRBD2 (5 bases each). Germline V CDR1 and CDR2: GTSNPN, SVGIG (reference sequence). This CDR3 is 16 amino acids long. V lost 5 bases and J lost 0, with 14 bases in between. The CDR3 protein is CAWDGTDSSGANVLTF. As DNA, the CDR3 is TGTGCCTGGGACGGGACGGATAGCTCTGGGGCCAACGTCCTGACTTTC. Based on the CDR3 plus reference TRBV30 and TRBJ2-6, the full variable domain is SQTIHQWPATLVQPVGSPLSLECTVEGTSNPNLYWYRQAAGRGLQLLFYSVGIGQISSEVPQNLSASRPQDRQFILSSKKLLLSDSGFYLCAWDGTDSSGANVLTFGAGSRLTVL.

The gene calls are TRBV7-3 and TRBJ2-1; D call uncertain. The germline V gene encodes CDR1 SGHTA and CDR2 FQGTGA. The germline V and J ends were trimmed by 2 bases and 0 bases, with 8 bases remaining between them. This CDR3 comprises 15 residues. The CDR3 is CASSLGATSYNEQFF. Here the CDR3 DNA reads TGTGCCAGCAGCTTAGGAGCGACCTCCTACAATGAGCAGTTCTTC.

J is TRBJ1-2 and V is TRBV11-2; tentatively, D is TRBD1 (5 bases). The germline V gene encodes CDR1 SGHAT and CDR2 FQNNGV. The CDR3 contains 12 residues. V dropped 5 bases and J dropped 1 base, with 5 bases sitting between them. This CDR3 is CASSGGNYGYTF. The CDR3 nucleotides read TGTGCCAGCAGCGGGGGTAACTATGGCTACACCTTC. Complete variable domain (other parts from reference TRBV11-2 and TRBJ1-2): EAGVAQSPRYKIIEKRQSVAFWCNPISGHATLYWYQQILGQGPKLLIQFQNNGVVDDSQLPKDRFSAERLKGVDSTLKIQPAKLEDSAVYLCASSGGNYGYTFGSGTRLTVV.

This clone was seen only a few times. The J gene is TRBJ1-4, the V gene TRBV6-5, with TRBD1 matching over 8 bases. The CDR3 has 13 amino acids. V trimming: 6 bases; J trimming: 8 bases; junction bases outside the gene matches: 5. Germline V gene sequence: CDR1 MNHEY, CDR2 SVGAGI. The DNA of the CDR3 is TGTGCCAGCAGAGGACAGGGCGGAGAAAAACTGTTTTTT. Amino acids: CASRGQGGEKLFF.

This clone was observed once. The V gene is TRBV30, the J gene TRBJ2-7; maybe TRBD1 (7 bases). The CDR3 is 12 amino acids. V lost 1 base to trimming and J lost 6 bases, with 10 bases between them. Germline lookup yields CDR1 GTSNPN and CDR2 SVGIG (reference sequence). Here the CDR3 DNA reads TGTGCCTGGAGTGCGCAGGGGGGCGAGCAGTACTTC. This sequence encodes CAWSAQGGEQYF.

The sample holds a few counts of this clone. The rearrangement joins TRBV19 to TRBJ2-2; TRBD2 matches 9 bases. With V trimmed by 9 bases and J by 4 bases, 6 bases remained unmatched. This CDR3 spans 14 amino acids. Looked up from germline, CDR1 is LNHDA and CDR2 is SQIVND (reference sequence). CDR3 in amino acids: CARSGGQGTGELFF. The CDR3 DNA reads TGTGCCAGGAGCGGGGGGCAGGGCACCGGGGAGCTGTTTTTT.

This clone came up a few times. CDR3 DNA: TGTGCCAGCAGCCCCGGGACACCCAAGTTCGATGAGCAGTTCTTC. Its translation is CASSPGTPKFDEQFF. The gene calls are TRBV28 and TRBJ2-1; D may be TRBD1 (6 bases). CDR3 length: 15 amino acids. In germline, CDR1 is MDHEN, CDR2 SYDVKM. V was pared by 6 bases and J by 8 bases, with 20 bases between.

The chain recombines TRBV20-1 with TRBJ2-7, with D unresolved. CDR1 and CDR2 from the germline V gene are DFQATT and SNEGSKA (reference sequence). This CDR3 has 11 residues. Trimming removed 5 bases at V and 9 bases at J, with 14 bases between. The chain's CDR3 is CSAGPLGGQYF. In DNA, the CDR3 is TGCAGTGCTGGACCTTTAGGCGGGCAGTACTTC.

This clone appeared a few times. The CDR3 spells CASRLWAGTFYNEQFF. For the CDR3, the DNA is TGTGCAAGTCGCTTATGGGCCGGGACATTTTACAATGAGCAGTTCTTC. This chain uses TRBV12-2 with TRBJ2-1; the D call TRBD1 from the table was never checked on the DNA. TRBV12-2 is a known pseudogene. The CDR3 runs 16 residues.

The rearrangement joins TRBV29-1 to TRBJ2-1, with TRBD1 matching 10 bases. J gave up 5 bases and V 1 base, and 14 bases lay outside the gene matches. Germline values: CDR1 SQVTM, CDR2 ANQGSEA. This CDR3 has 18 residues. The CDR3 loop reads CSVEGNGQGVRKDNEQFF. CDR3 in DNA: TGCAGCGTTGAAGGAAACGGACAGGGGGTAAGGAAAGACAATGAGCAGTTCTTC.

This clone was seen a handful of times. J is TRBJ1-5 and V is TRBV30, with unresolved D. CDR1 and CDR2 (germline): GTSNPN, SVGIG (reference sequence). The CDR3 totals 13 residues. Trimming cost V 1 base and J 7 bases, with 11 bases left between them. CDR3 bases: TGTGCCTGGAGTGGGTACCCCGAACAGCCCCAGCATTTT. Amino acids: CAWSGYPEQPQHF. The complete variable domain, with remaining parts taken from reference TRBV30 and TRBJ1-5, reads SQTIHQWPATLVQPVGSPLSLECTVEGTSNPNLYWYRQAAGRGLQLLFYSVGIGQISSEVPQNLSASRPQDRQFILSSKKLLLSDSGFYLCAWSGYPEQPQHFGDGTRLSIL.

This clone has more than one count but fewer than ten. The chain recombines TRBV30 with TRBJ2-5, with D perhaps assigned TRBD1 or TRBD2 (5 bases each). This CDR3 is 13 amino acids long. Germline CDR1 and CDR2: GTSNPN and SVGIG (reference sequence). Trimming cost V 2 bases and J 11 bases, with 18 bases left between them. The CDR3 is CAWSYPALGEQYF. As DNA, the CDR3 is TGTGCCTGGAGTTACCCGGCCTTGGGGGAGCAGTACTTC. The whole variable domain, remainder taken from reference TRBV30 and TRBJ2-5, is SQTIHQWPATLVQPVGSPLSLECTVEGTSNPNLYWYRQAAGRGLQLLFYSVGIGQISSEVPQNLSASRPQDRQFILSSKKLLLSDSGFYLCAWSYPALGEQYFGPGTRLLVL.

Notes on this clone: Likely a read error: the CDR3 ends without its conserved phenylalanine or tryptophan. The DNA is left out, because the CDR3 cannot be placed on it with certainty; the CDR3 is given as TCRdb lists it. The rearrangement joins TRBV30 to TRBJ2-7; the D call in the table, TRBD1, was not verified against the DNA. The germline CDR1 and CDR2 sequences are GTSNPN and SVGIG (reference sequence). 8 amino acids form the CDR3, both terminal residues included. The CDR3 loop is CAWSPGTA.

The CDR3 coding sequence is TGTGCCAGCAGTCGACTAGCCGGGGAGACCCAGTACTTC. This sequence encodes CASSRLAGETQYF. V usage is TRBV6-5 and J usage is TRBJ2-5, with 7 bases that match TRBD2. The CDR3 sequence is 13 residues long. The germline V gene encodes CDR1 MNHEY and CDR2 SVGAGI. Trimming at V came to 5 bases and at J to 5 bases, leaving 5 bases not matched to a gene.

The CDR3 sequence is CASSPTGSSGNTIYF. The CDR3 nucleotides are TGTGCCAGCAGCCCGACAGGGAGCTCTGGAAACACCATATATTTT. This chain links TRBV5-6 with TRBJ1-3; 7 nucleotides agree with TRBD1. Germline lookup yields CDR1 SGHDT and CDR2 YYEEEE. J was trimmed by 0 bases and V by 4 bases; bases with no gene match: 4. This CDR3 comprises 15 residues.

On this clone itself: Other DNA sequences of this sample code for an identical CDR3. The J gene is TRBJ1-3, the V gene TRBV7-2; D remains ambiguous. Per germline, CDR1 SGHTA and CDR2 FQGNSA. The V gene lost 5 bases and the J gene lost 1 base, with 6 bases spanning the gap. There are 13 residues in the CDR3. In DNA, the CDR3 is TGTGCCAGCAGCCCAAGGTCTGGAAACACCATATATTTT. Its protein product is CASSPRSGNTIYF.